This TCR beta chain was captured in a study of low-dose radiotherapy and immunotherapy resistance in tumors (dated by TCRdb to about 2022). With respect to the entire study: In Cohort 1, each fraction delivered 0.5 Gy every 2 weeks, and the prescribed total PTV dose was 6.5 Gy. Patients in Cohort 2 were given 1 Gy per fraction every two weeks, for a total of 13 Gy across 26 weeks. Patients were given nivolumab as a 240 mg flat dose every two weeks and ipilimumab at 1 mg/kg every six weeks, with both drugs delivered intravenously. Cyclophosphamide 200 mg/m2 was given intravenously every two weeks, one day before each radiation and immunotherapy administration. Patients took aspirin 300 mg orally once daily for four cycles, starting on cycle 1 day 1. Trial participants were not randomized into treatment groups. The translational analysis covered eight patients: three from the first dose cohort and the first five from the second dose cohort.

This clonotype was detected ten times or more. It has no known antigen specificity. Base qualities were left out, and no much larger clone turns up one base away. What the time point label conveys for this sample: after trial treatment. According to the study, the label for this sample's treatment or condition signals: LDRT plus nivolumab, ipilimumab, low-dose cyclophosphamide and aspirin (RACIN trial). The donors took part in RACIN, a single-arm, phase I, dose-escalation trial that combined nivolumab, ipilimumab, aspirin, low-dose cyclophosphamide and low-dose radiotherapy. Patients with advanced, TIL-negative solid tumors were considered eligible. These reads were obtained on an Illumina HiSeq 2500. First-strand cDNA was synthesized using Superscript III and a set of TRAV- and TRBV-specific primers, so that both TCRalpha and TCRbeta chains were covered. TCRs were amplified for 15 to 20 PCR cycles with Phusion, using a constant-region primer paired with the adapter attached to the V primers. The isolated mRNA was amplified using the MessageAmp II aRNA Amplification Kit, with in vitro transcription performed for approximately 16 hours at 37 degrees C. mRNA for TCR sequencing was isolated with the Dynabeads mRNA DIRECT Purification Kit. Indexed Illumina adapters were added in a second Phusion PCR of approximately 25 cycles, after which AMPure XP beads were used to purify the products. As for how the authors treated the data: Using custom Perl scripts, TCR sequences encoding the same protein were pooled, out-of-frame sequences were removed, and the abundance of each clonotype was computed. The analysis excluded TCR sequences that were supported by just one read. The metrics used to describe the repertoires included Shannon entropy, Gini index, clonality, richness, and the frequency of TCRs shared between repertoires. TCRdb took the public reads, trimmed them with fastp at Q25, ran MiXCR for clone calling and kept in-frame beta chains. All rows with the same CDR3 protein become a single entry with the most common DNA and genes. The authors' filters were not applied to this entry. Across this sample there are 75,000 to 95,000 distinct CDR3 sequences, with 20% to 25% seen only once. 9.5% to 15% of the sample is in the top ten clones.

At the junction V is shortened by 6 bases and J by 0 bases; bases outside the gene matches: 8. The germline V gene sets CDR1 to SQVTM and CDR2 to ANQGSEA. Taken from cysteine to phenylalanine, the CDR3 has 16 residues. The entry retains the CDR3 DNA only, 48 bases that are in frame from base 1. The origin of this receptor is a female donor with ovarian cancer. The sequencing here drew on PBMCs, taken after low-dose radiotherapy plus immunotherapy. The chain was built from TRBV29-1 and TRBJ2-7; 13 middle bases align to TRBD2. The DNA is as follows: TGCAGCGTGATCGTGGGACTAGCGGGGTTCTCCTACGAGCAGTACTTC. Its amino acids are CSVIVGLAGFSYEQYF.